This paragraph reports one TCR beta chain. Its antigen is unknown. Per-sample assaying covered 85,000 to 100,000 TCR templates. The table came from immunoSEQ multiplex PCR; TCRdb's copy has only in-frame clones and leaves some out. The sample includes approximately 75,000 clones, 93% of them seen just once. The record originates from a study of siplizumab effects on memory and regulatory T cells. With V trimmed by 2 bases and J by 13 bases, 4 bases remained unmatched. Looked up from germline, CDR1 is MNHEY and CDR2 is SVGAGI. The CDR3 extends over 11 amino acids. Whole-study results and caveats: It seemed that naive T cells were more diverse than memory cells and were major contributors to the alloresponse. Fewer alloreactive sequences mapped to unstimulated CD4+ memory cells under siplizumab. Mapping to unstimulated subsets was achieved for only a minor fraction of alloreactive clones.

The gene calls are TRBV6-5 and TRBJ2-5; 7 bases align to TRBD2. The receptor's source is a human donor in good health. Input material: CD8+ T cells sorted from blood. CDR3 DNA: TGTGCCAGCAGTTACGGGGACTATACGTACTTC. Its protein product is CASSYGDYTYF.